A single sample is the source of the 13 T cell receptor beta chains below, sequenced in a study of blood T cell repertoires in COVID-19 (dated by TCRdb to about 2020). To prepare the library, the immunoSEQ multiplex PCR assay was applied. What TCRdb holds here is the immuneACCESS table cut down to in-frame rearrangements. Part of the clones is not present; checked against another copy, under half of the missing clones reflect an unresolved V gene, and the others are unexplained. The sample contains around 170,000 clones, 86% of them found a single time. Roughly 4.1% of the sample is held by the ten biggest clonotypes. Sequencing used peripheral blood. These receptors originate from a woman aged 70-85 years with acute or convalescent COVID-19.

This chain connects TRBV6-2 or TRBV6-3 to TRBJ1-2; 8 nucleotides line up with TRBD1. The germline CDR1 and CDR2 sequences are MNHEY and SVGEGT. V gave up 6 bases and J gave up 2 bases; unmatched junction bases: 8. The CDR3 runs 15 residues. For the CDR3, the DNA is TGTGCCAGCAGCCACTGGACAGGGCACAACTATGGCTACACCTTC. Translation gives CASSHWTGHNYGYTF.

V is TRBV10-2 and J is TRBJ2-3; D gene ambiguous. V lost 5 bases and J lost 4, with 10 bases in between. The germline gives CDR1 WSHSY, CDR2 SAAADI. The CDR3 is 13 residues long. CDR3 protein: CASSLVAADTQYF. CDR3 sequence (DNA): TGCGCCAGCAGTTTGGTGGCCGCAGATACGCAGTATTTT.

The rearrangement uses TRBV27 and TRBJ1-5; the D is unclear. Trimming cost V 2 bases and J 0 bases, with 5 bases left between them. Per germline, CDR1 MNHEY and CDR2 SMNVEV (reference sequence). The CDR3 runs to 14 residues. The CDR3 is CASSLHNSNQPQHF. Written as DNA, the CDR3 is TGTGCCAGCAGTTTACACAATAGCAATCAGCCCCAGCATTTT.

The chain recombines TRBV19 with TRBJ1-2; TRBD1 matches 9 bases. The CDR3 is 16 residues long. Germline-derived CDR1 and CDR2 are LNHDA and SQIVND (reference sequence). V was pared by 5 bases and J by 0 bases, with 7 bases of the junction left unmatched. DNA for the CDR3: TGTGCCAGTAGTCCTGGACAGGGGAGGGCTAACTATGGCTACACCTTC. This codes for CASSPGQGRANYGYTF.

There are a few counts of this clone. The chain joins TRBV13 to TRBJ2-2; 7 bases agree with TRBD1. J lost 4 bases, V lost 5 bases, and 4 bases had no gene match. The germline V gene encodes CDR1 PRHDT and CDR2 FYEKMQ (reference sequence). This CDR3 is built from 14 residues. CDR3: CASSVGQITGELFF. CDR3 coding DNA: TGTGCCAGCAGCGTGGGACAGATCACCGGGGAGCTGTTTTTT. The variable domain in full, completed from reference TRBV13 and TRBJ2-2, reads AAGVIQSPRHLIKEKRETATLKCYPIPRHDTVYWYQQGPGQDPQFLISFYEKMQSDKGSIPDRFSAQQFSDYHSELNMSSLELGDSALYFCASSVGQITGELFFGEGSRLTVL.

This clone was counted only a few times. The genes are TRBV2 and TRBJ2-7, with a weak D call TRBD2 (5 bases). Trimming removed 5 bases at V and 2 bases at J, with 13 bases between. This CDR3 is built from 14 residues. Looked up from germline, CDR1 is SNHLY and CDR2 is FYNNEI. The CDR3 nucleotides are TGTGCCAGCAGTCCTCGGACTGTTACCTACGAGCAGTACTTC. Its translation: CASSPRTVTYEQYF.

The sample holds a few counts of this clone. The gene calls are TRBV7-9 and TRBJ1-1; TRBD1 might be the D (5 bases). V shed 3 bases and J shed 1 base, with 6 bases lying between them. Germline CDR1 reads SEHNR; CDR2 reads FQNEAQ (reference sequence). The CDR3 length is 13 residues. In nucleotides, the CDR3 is TGTGCCAGCAGCTTTCAGGGGAACACTGAAGCTTTCTTT. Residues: CASSFQGNTEAFF. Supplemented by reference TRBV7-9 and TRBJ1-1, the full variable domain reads DTGVSQNPRHKITKRGQNVTFRCDPISEHNRLYWYRQTLGQGPEFLTYFQNEAQLEKSRLLSDRFSAERPKGSFSTLEIQRTEQGDSAMYLCASSFQGNTEAFFGQGTRLTVV.

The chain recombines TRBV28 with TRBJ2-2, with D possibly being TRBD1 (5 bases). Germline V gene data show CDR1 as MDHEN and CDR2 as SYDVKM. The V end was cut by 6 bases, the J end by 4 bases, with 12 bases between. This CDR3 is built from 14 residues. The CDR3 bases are TGTGCCAGCAGCAGAGACAGCCTCACCGGGGAGCTGTTTTTT. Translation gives CASSRDSLTGELFF.

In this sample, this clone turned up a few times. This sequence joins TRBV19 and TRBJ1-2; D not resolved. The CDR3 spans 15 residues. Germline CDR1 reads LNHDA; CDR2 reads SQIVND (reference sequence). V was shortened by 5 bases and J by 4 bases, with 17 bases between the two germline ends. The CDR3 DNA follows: TGTGCCAGTAGTCCTCCGGGGAGCGGAGGCTATGGCTACACCTTC. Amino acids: CASSPPGSGGYGYTF. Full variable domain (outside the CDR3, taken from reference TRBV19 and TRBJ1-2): DGGITQSPKYLFRKEGQNVTLSCEQNLNHDAMYWYRQDPGQGLRLIYYSQIVNDFQKGDIAEGYSVSREKKESFPLTVTSAQKNPTAFYLCASSPPGSGGYGYTFGSGTRLTVV.

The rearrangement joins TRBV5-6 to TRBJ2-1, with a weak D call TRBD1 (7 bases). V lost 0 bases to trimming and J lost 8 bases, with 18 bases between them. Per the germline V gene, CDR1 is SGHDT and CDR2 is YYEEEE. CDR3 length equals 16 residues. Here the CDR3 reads CASSLATSDRRDEQFF. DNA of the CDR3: TGTGCCAGCAGCTTGGCCACGTCGGACAGGAGGGATGAGCAGTTCTTC.

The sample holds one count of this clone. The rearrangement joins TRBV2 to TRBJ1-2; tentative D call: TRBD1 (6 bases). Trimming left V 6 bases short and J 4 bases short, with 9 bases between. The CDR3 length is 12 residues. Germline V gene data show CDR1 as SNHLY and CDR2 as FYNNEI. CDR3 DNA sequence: TGTGCCAGCAGCCCGGACAGCTATGGCTACACCTTC. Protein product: CASSPDSYGYTF.

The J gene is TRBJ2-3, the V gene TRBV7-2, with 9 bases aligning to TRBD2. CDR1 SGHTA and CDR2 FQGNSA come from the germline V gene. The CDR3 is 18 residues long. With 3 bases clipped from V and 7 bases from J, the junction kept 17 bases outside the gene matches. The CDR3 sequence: CASSFGLTTSGYTYTQYF. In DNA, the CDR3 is TGTGCCAGCAGCTTTGGATTAACTACTAGCGGGTACACGTATACGCAGTATTTT.

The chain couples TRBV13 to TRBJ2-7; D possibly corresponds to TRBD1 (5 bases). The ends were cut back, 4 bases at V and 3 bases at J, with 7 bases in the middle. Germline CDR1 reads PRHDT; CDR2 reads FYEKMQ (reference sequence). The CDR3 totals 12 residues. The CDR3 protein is CASSSDNYEQYF. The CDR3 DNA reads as TGTGCCAGCAGCTCGGACAACTACGAGCAGTACTTC.